The subject of this entry is one TCR beta chain. As yet, its antigen is unknown. cDNA carried unique molecular identifiers, and a universal primer site was added by template switching. TCRdb passed the 5' RACE reads through MiXCR, listing each CDR3 protein once. The sample includes 1.5 million or so distinct CDR3 sequences, around 33% of them seen just once. The record originates from a study of identical twins. Study-level findings and limits: The study drew conclusions from cross-sectional statistical analysis, not from following the same donors. Beta out-of-frame sequences displayed a weaker excess of sharing between twins.

Trimming took 6 bases from V and 11 from J, leaving 31 bases between them. The germline V gene has CDR1 MDHEN and CDR2 SYDVKM. The CDR3 has 17 residues. Everyone who gave samples was a healthy Caucasian. The clonotype was recovered from a newborn girl in good health. Sequencing input: cord blood. The chain links TRBV28 to TRBJ2-5; D is undetermined. CDR3 residues: CASSRVHRSFYPNEQYF. DNA for the CDR3: TGTGCCAGCAGCCGGGTACACCGGTCGTTTTACCCCAATGAGCAGTACTTC.